This is a list of T cell receptor beta chains from one sample in a study of blood T cell repertoires in COVID-19. Sequencing used immunoSEQ multiplex PCR; TCRdb keeps in-frame clones, though not all of them. The sample holds some 150,000 clones; about nine tenths are singletons and the top ten take roughly two fifths. Input material: peripheral blood. The source is a man aged 45-65 years who had recovered from COVID-19. The conserved cysteine and the conserved F or W are not part of the CDR3 here. Clone size is given for some rows only: seen once, a few or many times, or a class if the clone is expanded.

J | V | size | CDR3
TRBJ1-2 | TRBV5-4 | NA | ASSLEGGYGYGYT
TRBJ1-2 | TRBV2 | NA | ASSALTGGYT
TRBJ2-7 | TRBV3-1/TRBV3-2 | NA | ASSQEDRGYDEQY
TRBJ2-3 | TRBV5-1 | NA | ASTASGGQFTDTQY
TRBJ1-3 | TRBV5-1 | few | ASSFGQGSTGNTIY
TRBJ1-1 | TRBV6-1 | NA | ASSEALSTEAF
TRBJ1-5 | TRBV19 | NA | ASSAPLLGIAVQPQH
TRBJ2-7 | TRBV6-2/TRBV6-3 | NA | ASSPRGGGRSEQY
TRBJ1-1 | TRBV4-3 | NA | ASSQVAVERTEAF
TRBJ2-3 | TRBV23-1 | NA | ASSQPRGDTENSSTDTQY
TRBJ2-1 | TRBV4-1 | few | ASSQATSGFYNEQF
TRBJ1-2 | TRBV19 | few | ASSGRGRNYGYT
TRBJ1-6 | TRBV4-3 | NA | ASSQEDNRSYNSPLH
TRBJ1-5 | TRBV6-6 | NA | ASSYGGNSNQPQH
TRBJ2-3 | TRBV11-2 | NA | ASSPLGQGESTDTQY
TRBJ1-2 | TRBV29-1 | NA | SVYGGNPYGYT
TRBJ1-3 | TRBV4-3 | NA | ASSQDLSSGNTIY
TRBJ1-2 | TRBV7-2 | NA | ASNKQGVGYT
TRBJ1-1 | TRBV7-9 | NA | ASSGTGPAF
TRBJ2-7 | TRBV15 | NA | ATSRGLAGGPREQY
TRBJ2-7 | TRBV19 | many | ASSMNRDYEQY
TRBJ1-3 | TRBV7-2 | NA | ASRRGLDGNTIY
TRBJ1-1 | TRBV6-5 | NA | ASSRDRDVKAF
TRBJ2-7 | TRBV6-2/TRBV6-3 | NA | ASSYPGQGYEQY
TRBJ2-1 | TRBV12-3/TRBV12-4 | NA | ASSFRQGQF
TRBJ1-1 | TRBV2 | NA | ASSENTMNTEAF
TRBJ2-5 | TRBV2 | NA | ASSDAGIETQY
TRBJ1-2 | TRBV3-1/TRBV3-2 | few | ASSQRDSSGGYT
TRBJ2-5 | TRBV9 | NA | ASSVTGIGETQY
TRBJ2-1 | TRBV30 | once | AWSPGVHTVHEQF
TRBJ1-1 | TRBV7-8 | NA | ASSPVETANTEAF
TRBJ1-1 | TRBV12-3/TRBV12-4 | NA | ASRWTGNTEAF
TRBJ2-2 | TRBV6-2/TRBV6-3 | once | ASSSATGFGELF
TRBJ2-7 | TRBV30 | NA | AWSPGRYEQY
TRBJ2-3 | TRBV7-6 | NA | ASSLYSTGGRFTDTQY
TRBJ1-2 | TRBV19 | NA | ASSIDKGSYGYT
TRBJ1-6 | TRBV5-4 | NA | ASSLAPGGSGSPLH
TRBJ2-7 | TRBV4-1 | once | ASSQDRTVSYEQY
TRBJ1-4 | TRBV2 | NA | ASSVGGFNEKLF
TRBJ2-1 | TRBV24-1 | NA | ATSASVGGVSWTGRDEQF
TRBJ2-1 | TRBV11-2 | NA | ASSLTSGGPHNEQF
TRBJ2-1 | TRBV7-2 | NA | ASSLGPSREF
TRBJ2-7 | TRBV19 | NA | ASSIGTSGIPTYEQY
TRBJ2-7 | TRBV13 | few | ASSLTGQSSYEQY
TRBJ1-3 | TRBV7-9 | once | ASSLGGTGVPGNTIY
TRBJ1-4 | TRBV30 | once | AWTPHRGLNEKLF
TRBJ1-2 | TRBV5-1 | NA | ASMDREYGYT
TRBJ2-3 | TRBV5-1 | NA | ASSLAGQGPDTQY
TRBJ2-7 | TRBV20-1 | NA | SASGDRPYEQY
TRBJ2-7 | TRBV7-9 | once | ASSQTGELLEQY
TRBJ2-5 | TRBV4-2 | NA | ASSPPGQGGETQY
TRBJ2-2 | TRBV6-4 | NA | ASRGGPSTGELF
TRBJ2-7 | TRBV5-6 | NA | ASSMGTGPYEQY